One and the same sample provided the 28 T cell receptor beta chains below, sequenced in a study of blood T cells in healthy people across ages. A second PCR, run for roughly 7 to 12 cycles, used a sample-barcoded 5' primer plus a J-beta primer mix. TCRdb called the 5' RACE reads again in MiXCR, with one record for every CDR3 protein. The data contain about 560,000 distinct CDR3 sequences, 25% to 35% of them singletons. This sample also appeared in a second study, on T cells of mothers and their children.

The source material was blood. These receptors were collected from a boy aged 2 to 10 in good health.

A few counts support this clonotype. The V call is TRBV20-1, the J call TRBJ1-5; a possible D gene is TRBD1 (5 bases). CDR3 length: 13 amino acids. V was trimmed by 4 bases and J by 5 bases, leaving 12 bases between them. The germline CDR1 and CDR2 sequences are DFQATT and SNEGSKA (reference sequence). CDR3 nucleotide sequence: TGCAGTGCTATAGGGGCAGGGTATCAGCCCCAGCATTTT. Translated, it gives CSAIGAGYQPQHF.

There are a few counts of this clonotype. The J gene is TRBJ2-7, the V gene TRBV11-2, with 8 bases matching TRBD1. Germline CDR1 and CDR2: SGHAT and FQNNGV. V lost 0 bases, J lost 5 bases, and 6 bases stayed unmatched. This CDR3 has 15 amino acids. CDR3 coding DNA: TGTGCCAGCAGCTTAGAAGCAGGGGGCATCCACGAGCAGTACTTC. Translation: CASSLEAGGIHEQYF.

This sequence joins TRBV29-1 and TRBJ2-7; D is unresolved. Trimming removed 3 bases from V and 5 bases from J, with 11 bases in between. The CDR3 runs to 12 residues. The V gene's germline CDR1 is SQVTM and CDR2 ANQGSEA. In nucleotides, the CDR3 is TGCAGCGTTGAGATTGCTACCCACGAGCAGTACTTC. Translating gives CSVEIATHEQYF.

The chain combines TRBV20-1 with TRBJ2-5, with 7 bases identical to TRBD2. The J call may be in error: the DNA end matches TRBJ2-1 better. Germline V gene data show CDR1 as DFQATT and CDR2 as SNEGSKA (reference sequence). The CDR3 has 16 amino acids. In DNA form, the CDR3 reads TGCAGTGCTACTGTGGCCTTACCGGGAGGAAGTAATGAGCAGTTCTTC. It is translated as CSATVALPGGSNEQFF.

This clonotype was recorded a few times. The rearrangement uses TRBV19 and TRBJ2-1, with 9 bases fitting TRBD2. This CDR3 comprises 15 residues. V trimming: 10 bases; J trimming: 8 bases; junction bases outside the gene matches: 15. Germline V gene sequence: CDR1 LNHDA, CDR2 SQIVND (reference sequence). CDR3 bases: TGTGCCACCAAGCCGGCGGGAGGGAGCCCTTATGAGCAGTTCTTC. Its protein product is CATKPAGGSPYEQFF.

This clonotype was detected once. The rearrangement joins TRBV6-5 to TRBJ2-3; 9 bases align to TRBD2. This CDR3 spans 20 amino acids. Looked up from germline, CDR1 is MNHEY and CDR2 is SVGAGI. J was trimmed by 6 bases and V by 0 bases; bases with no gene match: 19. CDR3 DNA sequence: TGTGCCAGCAGTTACTCGGTGGTAGCGGGGGACCATCCAGCTCCGGATACGCAGTATTTT. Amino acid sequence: CASSYSVVAGDHPAPDTQYF.

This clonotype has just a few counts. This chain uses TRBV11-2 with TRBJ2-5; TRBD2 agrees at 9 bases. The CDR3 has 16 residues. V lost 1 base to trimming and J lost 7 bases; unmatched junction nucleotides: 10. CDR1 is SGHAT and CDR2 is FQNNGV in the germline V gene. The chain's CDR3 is CASSLAAAGGLVTQYF. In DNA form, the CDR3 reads TGTGCCAGCAGCTTAGCGGCAGCGGGGGGCCTCGTGACCCAGTACTTC.

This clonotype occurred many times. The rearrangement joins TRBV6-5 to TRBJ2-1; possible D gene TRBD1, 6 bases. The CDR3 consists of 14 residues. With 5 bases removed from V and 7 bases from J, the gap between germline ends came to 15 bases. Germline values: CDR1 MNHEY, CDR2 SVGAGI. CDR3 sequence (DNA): TGTGCCAGCAGTGGCCGGGACAAGGGGAATGAGCAGTTCTTC. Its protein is CASSGRDKGNEQFF.

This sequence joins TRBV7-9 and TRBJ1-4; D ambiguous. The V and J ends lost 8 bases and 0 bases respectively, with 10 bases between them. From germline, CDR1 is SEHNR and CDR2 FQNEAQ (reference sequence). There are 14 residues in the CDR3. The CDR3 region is CASGNQPTNEKLFF. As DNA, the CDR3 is TGTGCCAGCGGGAATCAGCCAACTAATGAAAAACTGTTTTTT.

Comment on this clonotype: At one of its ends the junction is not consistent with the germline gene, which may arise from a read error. CDR3 nucleotides: TGTGCCATCAGGGACCGGAACTCCGGGGAGCTGTTTTTT. This gives the protein CAIRDRNSGELFF. V and J are TRBV10-3 and TRBJ2-2; D is undetermined. The CDR3 loop spans 13 amino acids. Germline lookup yields CDR1 ENHRY and CDR2 SYGVKD.

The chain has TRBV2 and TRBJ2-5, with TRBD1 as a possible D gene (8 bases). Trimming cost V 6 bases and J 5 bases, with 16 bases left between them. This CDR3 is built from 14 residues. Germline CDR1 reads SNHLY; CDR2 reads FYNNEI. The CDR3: CASSEQGGSETQYF. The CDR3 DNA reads TGTGCCAGCAGCGAACAGGGGGGGTCGGAGACCCAGTACTTC. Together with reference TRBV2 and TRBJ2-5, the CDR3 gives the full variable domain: EPEVTQTPSHQVTQMGQEVILRCVPISNHLYFYWYRQILGQKVEFLVSFYNNEISEKSEIFDDQFSVERPDGSNFTLKIRSTKLEDSAMYFCASSEQGGSETQYFGPGTRLLVL.

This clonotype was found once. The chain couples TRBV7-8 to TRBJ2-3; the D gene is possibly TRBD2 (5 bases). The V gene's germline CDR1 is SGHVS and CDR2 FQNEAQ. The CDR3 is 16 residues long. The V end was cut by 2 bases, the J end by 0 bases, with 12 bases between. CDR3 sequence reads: CASSLSGGPSTDTQYF. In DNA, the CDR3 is TGTGCCAGCAGCTTATCGGGCGGGCCTAGCACAGATACGCAGTATTTT.

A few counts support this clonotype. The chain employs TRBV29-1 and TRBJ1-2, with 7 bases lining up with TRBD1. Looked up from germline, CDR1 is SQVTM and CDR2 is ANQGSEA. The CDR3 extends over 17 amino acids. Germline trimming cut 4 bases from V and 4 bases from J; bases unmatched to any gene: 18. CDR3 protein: CSVAPTLRTGAGYGYTF. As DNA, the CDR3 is TGCAGCGTTGCACCCACACTACGAACAGGGGCGGGCTATGGCTACACCTTC.

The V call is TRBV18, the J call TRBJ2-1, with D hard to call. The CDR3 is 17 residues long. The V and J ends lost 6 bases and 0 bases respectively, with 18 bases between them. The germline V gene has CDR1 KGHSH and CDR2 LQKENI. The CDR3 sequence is CASSLTWPDSSYNEQFF. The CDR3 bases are TGTGCCAGCTCGTTGACCTGGCCGGATAGCTCCTACAATGAGCAGTTCTTC.

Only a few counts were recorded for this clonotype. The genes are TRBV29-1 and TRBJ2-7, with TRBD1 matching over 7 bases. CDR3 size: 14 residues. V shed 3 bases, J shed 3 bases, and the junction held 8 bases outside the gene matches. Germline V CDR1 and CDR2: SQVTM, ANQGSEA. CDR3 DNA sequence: TGCAGCGTTGAGGGGACCGGGACAGTCTACGAGCAGTACTTC. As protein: CSVEGTGTVYEQYF.

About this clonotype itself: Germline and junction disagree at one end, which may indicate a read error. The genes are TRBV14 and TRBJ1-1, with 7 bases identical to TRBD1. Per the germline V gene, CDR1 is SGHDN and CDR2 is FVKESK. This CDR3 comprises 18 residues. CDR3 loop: CASSQGVGRGRKSTEASF. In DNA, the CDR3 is TGTGCCAGCAGCCAAGGAGTCGGCAGGGGGAGAAAAAGCACTGAAGCTTCCTTT.

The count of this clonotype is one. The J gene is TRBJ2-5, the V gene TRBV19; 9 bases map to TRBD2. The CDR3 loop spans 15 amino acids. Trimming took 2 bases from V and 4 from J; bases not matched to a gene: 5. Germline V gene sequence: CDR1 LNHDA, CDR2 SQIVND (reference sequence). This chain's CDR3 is CASSIPSGEGETQYF. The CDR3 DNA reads TGTGCCAGTAGTATACCTAGCGGGGAAGGAGAGACCCAGTACTTC.

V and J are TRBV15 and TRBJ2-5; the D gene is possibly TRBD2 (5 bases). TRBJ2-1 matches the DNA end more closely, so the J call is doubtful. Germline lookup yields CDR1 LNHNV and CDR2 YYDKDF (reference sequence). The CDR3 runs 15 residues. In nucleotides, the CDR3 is TGTGCCACCAGCAGAGATAGGACGGGGTACAATGAGCAGTTCTTC. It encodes CATSRDRTGYNEQFF.

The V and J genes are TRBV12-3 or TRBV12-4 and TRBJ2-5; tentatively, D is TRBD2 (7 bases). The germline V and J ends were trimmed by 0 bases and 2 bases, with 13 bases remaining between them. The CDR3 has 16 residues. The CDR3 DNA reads TGTGCCAGCAGTTTAGCGGGGGGGCTTGGACAAGAGACCCAGTACTTC. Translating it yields CASSLAGGLGQETQYF.

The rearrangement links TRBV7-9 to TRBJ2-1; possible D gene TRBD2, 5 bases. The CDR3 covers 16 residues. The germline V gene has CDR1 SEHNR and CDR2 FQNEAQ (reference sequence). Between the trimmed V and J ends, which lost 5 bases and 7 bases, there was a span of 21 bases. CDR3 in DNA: TGTGCCAGCAGCCCGCGCAGCGGAGGCCTGAGGAATGAGCAGTTCTTC. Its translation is CASSPRSGGLRNEQFF.

CDR3 in DNA: TGTGCCAGTTCCCCGGGGACAGGGTTTGGATCAACTAATGAAAAACTGTTTTTT. This sequence encodes CASSPGTGFGSTNEKLFF. V gene TRBV27 combines with J gene TRBJ1-4; 9 bases are a match to TRBD1. The CDR3 is made up of 18 amino acids. The germline V gene encodes CDR1 MNHEY and CDR2 SMNVEV (reference sequence). After removal of 9 bases from V and 0 bases from J, the junction contained 14 bases not matched to a gene.

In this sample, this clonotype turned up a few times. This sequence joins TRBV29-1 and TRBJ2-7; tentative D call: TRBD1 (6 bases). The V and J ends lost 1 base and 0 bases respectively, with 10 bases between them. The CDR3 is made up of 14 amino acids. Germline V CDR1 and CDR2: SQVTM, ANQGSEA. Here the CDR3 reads CSVEVTGPSYEQYF. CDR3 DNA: TGCAGCGTTGAAGTCACAGGGCCCTCCTACGAGCAGTACTTC.

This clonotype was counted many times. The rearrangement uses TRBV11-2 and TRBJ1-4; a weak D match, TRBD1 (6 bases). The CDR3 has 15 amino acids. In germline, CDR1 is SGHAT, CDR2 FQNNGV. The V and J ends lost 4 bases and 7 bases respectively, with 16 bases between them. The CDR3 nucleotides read TGTGCCAGCAGCTCCGAGGGGGTATACGGTGAAAAACTGTTTTTT. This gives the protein CASSSEGVYGEKLFF.

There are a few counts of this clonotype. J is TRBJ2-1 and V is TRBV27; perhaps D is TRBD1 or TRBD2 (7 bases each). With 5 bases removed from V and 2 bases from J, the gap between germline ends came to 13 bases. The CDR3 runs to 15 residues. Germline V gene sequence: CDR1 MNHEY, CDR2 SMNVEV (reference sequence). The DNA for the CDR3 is TGTGCCAGCAGTACCCAGGGGGGGCCCTACAATGAGCAGTTCTTC. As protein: CASSTQGGPYNEQFF.

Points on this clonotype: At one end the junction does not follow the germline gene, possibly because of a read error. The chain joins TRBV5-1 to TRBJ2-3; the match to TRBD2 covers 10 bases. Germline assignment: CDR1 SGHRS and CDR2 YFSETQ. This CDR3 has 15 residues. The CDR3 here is CAGSLGTSVTDTQYF. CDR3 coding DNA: TGCGCCGGCAGCCTGGGGACTAGCGTCACAGATACGCAGTATTTT.

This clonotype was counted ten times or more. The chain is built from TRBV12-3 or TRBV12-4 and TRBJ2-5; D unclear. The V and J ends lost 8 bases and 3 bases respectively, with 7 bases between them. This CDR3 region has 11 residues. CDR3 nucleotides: TGTGCCAGCCGACTTGAAGAGACCCAGTACTTC. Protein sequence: CASRLEETQYF.

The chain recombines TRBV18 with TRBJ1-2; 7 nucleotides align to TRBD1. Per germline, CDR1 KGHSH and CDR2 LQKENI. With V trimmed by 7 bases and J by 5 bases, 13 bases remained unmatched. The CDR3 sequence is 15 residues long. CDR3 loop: CASFTTDGTAYGYTF. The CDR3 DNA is TGTGCCAGCTTCACCACGGACGGGACAGCATATGGCTACACCTTC.

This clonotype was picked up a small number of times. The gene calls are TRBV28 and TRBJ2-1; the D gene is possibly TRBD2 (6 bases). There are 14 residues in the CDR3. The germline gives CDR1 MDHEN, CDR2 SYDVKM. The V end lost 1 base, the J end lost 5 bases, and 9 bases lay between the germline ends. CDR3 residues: CASSLSGLHNEQFF. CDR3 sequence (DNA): TGTGCCAGCAGTTTATCGGGACTCCACAATGAGCAGTTCTTC.